The 24 T cell receptor beta chains listed next were all sequenced from one sample in a study of chemoradiotherapy in HPV16-positive cancers. Sequencing was performed with immunoSEQ multiplex PCR; in TCRdb, only in-frame clones are kept and a portion is missing. The repertoire includes about 24,000 clones, approximately 84% of them detected once, and 4.5% sits in the top ten. Source: blood, taken from a patient who underwent chemoradiotherapy. Receptors were obtained from a human donor with HPV-associated anogenital cancer.

The chain is built from TRBV14 and TRBJ1-1, with 7 bases identical to TRBD1. With V trimmed by 3 bases and J by 5 bases, 9 bases remained unmatched. CDR3 length: 15 amino acids. Germline V CDR1 and CDR2: SGHDN, FVKESK. In DNA form, the CDR3 reads TGTGCCAGCAGCCACCCACGAGGGGGCCGAACTGAAGCTTTCTTT. This translates into CASSHPRGGRTEAFF.

V is TRBV19 and J is TRBJ2-1, with 12 bases aligning to TRBD2. The germline CDR1 and CDR2 sequences are LNHDA and SQIVND (reference sequence). The junction had 6 bases not matched to a gene; V was cut back by 5 bases and J by 7 bases. The CDR3 sequence is 15 residues long. The CDR3 DNA follows: TGTGCCAGTAGTTTCACCGGGACTAGCGGGAATGAGCAGTTCTTC. It yields the protein CASSFTGTSGNEQFF.

The gene calls are TRBV25-1 and TRBJ2-5; D unresolved. Germline CDR1 and CDR2: MGHDK and SYGVNS. This CDR3 spans 15 amino acids. V was shortened by 2 bases and J by 1 base, with 11 bases between the two germline ends. Here the CDR3 DNA reads TGTGCCAGCAGTGAAGGAGATACAAGCCAAGAGACCCAGTACTTC. Its protein product is CASSEGDTSQETQYF.

The chain couples TRBV4-3 to TRBJ2-2; D perhaps matches TRBD1 (8 bases). This CDR3 region has 16 residues. Trimming took off 3 bases at V and 3 bases at J, with 14 bases between the two ends. The germline V gene has CDR1 LGHNA and CDR2 YSLEER. CDR3: CASSHPTGGDTGELFF. CDR3 coding DNA: TGCGCCAGCAGCCATCCCACAGGGGGGGACACCGGGGAGCTGTTTTTT.

The rearrangement joins TRBV9 to TRBJ1-1, with 12 positions matching TRBD1. Germline V gene data show CDR1 as SGDLS and CDR2 as YYNGEE. CDR3 length equals 14 residues. Germline trimming cut 7 bases from V and 4 bases from J; bases unmatched to any gene: 5. CDR3 DNA: TGTGCCAGCGGGACAGGGGGCAGAGGCACTGAAGCTTTCTTT. Its protein product is CASGTGGRGTEAFF.

V gene TRBV13 combines with J gene TRBJ2-7; TRBD2 matches at 14 bases. The CDR3 covers 18 residues. CDR1 and CDR2 from the germline V gene are PRHDT and FYEKMQ (reference sequence). V was pared by 4 bases and J by 7 bases, with 15 bases of the junction left unmatched. The CDR3: CASSSGGGGTSGSAEQYF. CDR3 DNA sequence: TGTGCCAGCAGCTCGGGGGGCGGCGGGACTAGCGGGAGTGCGGAGCAGTACTTC.

The V and J genes are TRBV7-9 and TRBJ1-2; possibly TRBD1 for D (5 bases). Trimming pared 5 bases from V and 5 bases from J, leaving 9 bases between. CDR1 SEHNR and CDR2 FQNEAQ come from the germline V gene (reference sequence). The CDR3 consists of 12 residues. CDR3 in amino acids: CASSRDFYGYTF. CDR3 in DNA: TGTGCCAGCAGCAGGGACTTTTATGGCTACACCTTC.

This clone has a single count. One junction end disagrees with the germline gene, perhaps due to a read error. The J gene is TRBJ2-7, the V gene TRBV9; 7 bases agree with TRBD2. Germline lookup yields CDR1 SGDLS and CDR2 YYNGEE. This CDR3 has 15 residues. For the CDR3, the DNA is TGTGTCAGCAGCGTATCCCCGGGGGAGGGGTACGAGCAGTACTTC. Protein: CVSSVSPGEGYEQYF.

V usage is TRBV13 and J usage is TRBJ2-3; TRBD2 matches 15 bases. After removal of 1 base from V and 0 bases from J, the junction contained 5 bases not matched to a gene. The germline V gene encodes CDR1 PRHDT and CDR2 FYEKMQ (reference sequence). The CDR3 runs to 19 residues. As DNA, the CDR3 is TGTGCCAGCAGCTTAGACCCAGGACTAGCGGGAGGGAGCACAGATACGCAGTATTTT. This gives the protein CASSLDPGLAGGSTDTQYF. Based on the CDR3 plus reference TRBV13 and TRBJ2-3, the full variable domain is AAGVIQSPRHLIKEKRETATLKCYPIPRHDTVYWYQQGPGQDPQFLISFYEKMQSDKGSIPDRFSAQQFSDYHSELNMSSLELGDSALYFCASSLDPGLAGGSTDTQYFGPGTRLTVL.

As for this clone: Other DNA sequences in the same sample also yield this CDR3. The chain recombines TRBV30 with TRBJ1-5, with D possibly matching TRBD1 (5 bases). This CDR3 is 13 amino acids long. CDR1 GTSNPN and CDR2 SVGIG come from the germline V gene (reference sequence). V lost 3 bases and J 6 bases, leaving 12 bases between the germline ends. The CDR3 loop reads CAWSVKGSQPQHF. CDR3 sequence (DNA): TGTGCCTGGAGCGTTAAGGGGAGTCAGCCCCAGCATTTT.

The chain couples TRBV4-3 to TRBJ2-1; D might be TRBD1 or TRBD2, each matching 6 bases. Trimming removed 4 bases at V and 4 bases at J, with 26 bases between. Germline V gene sequence: CDR1 LGHNA, CDR2 YSLEER. CDR3 length equals 19 residues. The CDR3 nucleotides read TGCGCCAGCAGCCTCGGAGGTGGGCCAGGGGACTCTGGTTACAATGAGCAGTTCTTC. Residues: CASSLGGGPGDSGYNEQFF.

The CDR3, as DNA: TGTGCCAGCAGCTTAAAGGTCGCTAGCGGGGTGAACACCGGGGAGCTGTTTTTT. Translated: CASSLKVASGVNTGELFF. The chain joins TRBV7-6 to TRBJ2-2; 9 positions agree with TRBD2. Germline assignment: CDR1 SGHVS and CDR2 FNYEAQ. The V segment lost 2 bases and the J segment 1 base; nucleotides outside the gene matches: 8. This CDR3 has 18 amino acids.

The rearrangement links TRBV15 to TRBJ2-7; D is undetermined. The V and J ends lost 0 bases and 3 bases respectively, with 3 bases between them. The CDR3 sequence is 12 residues long. Germline values: CDR1 LNHNV, CDR2 YYDKDF (reference sequence). CDR3 sequence: CATSRDNYEQYF. As DNA, the CDR3 is TGTGCCACCAGCAGAGATAACTACGAGCAGTACTTC.

DNA for the CDR3: TGTGCCAGCAGCCCCCGGACAGGGGGTGAGAACACTGAAGCTTTCTTT. Its translation: CASSPRTGGENTEAFF. J is TRBJ1-1 and V is TRBV5-4; 10 nucleotides agree with TRBD1. This CDR3 comprises 16 residues. After removal of 4 bases from V and 1 base from J, the junction contained 7 bases not matched to a gene. Germline lookup yields CDR1 SGHNT and CDR2 YYREEE (reference sequence).

The V and J genes are TRBV27 and TRBJ2-1, with TRBD2 identical over 9 bases. With 2 bases clipped from V and 6 bases from J, the junction kept 5 bases outside the gene matches. Per the germline V gene, CDR1 is MNHEY and CDR2 is SMNVEV (reference sequence). The CDR3 runs to 15 residues. In DNA, the CDR3 is TGTGCCAGCAGTTTAAGGCTAGCGGGGCCCAATGAGCAGTTCTTC. Residues: CASSLRLAGPNEQFF.

The V and J genes are TRBV5-4 and TRBJ2-7; TRBD2 aligns across 10 bases. With 7 bases clipped from V and 3 bases from J, the junction kept 7 bases outside the gene matches. The CDR3 is made up of 14 amino acids. Germline CDR1 is SGHNT and CDR2 is YYREEE (reference sequence). Written as DNA, the CDR3 is TGTGCCAGCGCGATAACTAGCGGGGTCTACGAGCAGTACTTC. Protein: CASAITSGVYEQYF.

This chain uses TRBV7-9 with TRBJ1-2; no clear D gene. The germline V and J ends were trimmed by 5 bases and 6 bases, with 13 bases remaining between them. CDR3 size: 13 residues. Germline CDR1 SEHNR, CDR2 FQNEAQ (reference sequence). The DNA for the CDR3 is TGTGCCAGCAGCGCCACTGAGGCGAATGGCTACACCTTC. It encodes CASSATEANGYTF.

V usage is TRBV6-5 and J usage is TRBJ1-3; D gene uncertain. Between the trimmed V and J ends, which lost 2 bases and 0 bases, there was a span of 11 bases. Germline V gene lookup returns CDR1 MNHEY and CDR2 SVGAGI. The CDR3 is 16 residues long. CDR3 residues: CASSYGRTVSGNTIYF. CDR3 sequence (DNA): TGTGCCAGCAGTTACGGGAGAACAGTCTCTGGAAACACCATATATTTT.

V usage is TRBV11-2 and J usage is TRBJ2-7; D is ambiguous. This CDR3 has 14 residues. V shed 2 bases and J shed 0 bases, with 8 bases lying between them. Germline-derived CDR1 and CDR2 are SGHAT and FQNNGV. Here the CDR3 DNA reads TGTGCCAGCAGCTTAACCGATCTCTCCTACGAGCAGTACTTC. It specifies CASSLTDLSYEQYF.

This clone was found a few times. This chain links TRBV28 with TRBJ2-1; 7 nucleotides line up with TRBD2. V shed 5 bases, J shed 15 bases, and the junction held 13 bases outside the gene matches. The CDR3 is 13 amino acids. The germline gives CDR1 MDHEN, CDR2 SYDVKM. The DNA for the CDR3 is TGTGCCAGCAGTACACAGACTAGCCTGTCTCCGTTCTTC. Translating gives CASSTQTSLSPFF.

The J gene is TRBJ1-4, the V gene TRBV5-1; D unclear. From germline, CDR1 is SGHRS and CDR2 YFSETQ. The CDR3 runs to 15 residues. Trimming removed 0 bases at V and 2 bases at J, with 8 bases between. The DNA for the CDR3 is TGCGCCAGCAGCTTGGGAGGGAGCACTAATGAAAAACTGTTTTTT. Its translation: CASSLGGSTNEKLFF.

The rearrangement joins TRBV11-2 to TRBJ1-6; TRBD1 agrees at 7 bases. Germline-derived CDR1 and CDR2 are SGHAT and FQNNGV. Unmatched junction bases numbered 8, after V lost 5 bases and J lost 7 bases. The CDR3 covers 15 residues. The CDR3 is CASSQQGRGNSPLHF. In DNA form, the CDR3 reads TGTGCCAGCAGCCAACAGGGGCGGGGGAATTCACCCCTCCACTTT. Based on the CDR3 plus reference TRBV11-2 and TRBJ1-6, the full variable domain is EAGVAQSPRYKIIEKRQSVAFWCNPISGHATLYWYQQILGQGPKLLIQFQNNGVVDDSQLPKDRFSAERLKGVDSTLKIQPAKLEDSAVYLCASSQQGRGNSPLHFGNGTRLTVT.

This clone was recorded only once. This chain links TRBV15 with TRBJ2-1; weak D call: TRBD1 (5 bases). CDR3 length: 16 residues. Trimming shortened V by 3 bases and J by 0 bases, and 12 bases separated the two germline ends. The germline CDR1 and CDR2 sequences are LNHNV and YYDKDF (reference sequence). In nucleotides, the CDR3 is TGTGCCACCAGCAGCCGGTCAGGGCTCTCCTACAATGAGCAGTTCTTC. Residues: CATSSRSGLSYNEQFF.

The count of this clone is one. The genes are TRBV7-3 and TRBJ1-1; the D gene is possibly TRBD1 (5 bases). The CDR3 spans 14 residues. The ends were cut back, 5 bases at V and 1 base at J, with 11 bases in the middle. The germline V gene has CDR1 SGHTA and CDR2 FQGTGA. The CDR3 DNA sequence: TGTGCCAGCAGCCCACATAGGGGGAACACTGAAGCTTTCTTT. This gives the protein CASSPHRGNTEAFF.